What follows are 14 T cell receptor beta chains derived from one specimen sequenced in a study of radiotherapy plus CTLA-4 blockade in lung cancer. The protocol was immunoSEQ multiplex PCR, while the TCRdb copy is restricted to in-frame clones and leaves out a portion. The sample has roughly 60,000 clones; approximately 76% are singletons. The source material was peripheral blood, sampled from a patient treated with radiotherapy plus ipilimumab. The receptors shown here come from a human donor with non-small cell lung cancer who had a complete response to radiotherapy plus ipilimumab.

The chain carries TRBV6-1 and TRBJ2-7, with TRBD1 as a possible D gene (6 bases). Germline CDR1 MNHNS, CDR2 SASEGT. V lost 6 bases, J lost 4 bases, and 13 bases lay in between. CDR3 length equals 13 residues. The CDR3 DNA sequence: TGTGCCAGCAGCAGCCGCCAGGGGTACGAGCAGTACTTC. It codes for CASSSRQGYEQYF.

This clone was recorded a few times. V is TRBV28 and J is TRBJ1-2; TRBD1 is a possible D gene (5 bases). CDR3 length equals 15 residues. V was cut by 6 bases and J by 4 bases, with 18 bases left in between. Germline lookup yields CDR1 MDHEN and CDR2 SYDVKM. In DNA form, the CDR3 reads TGTGCCAGCAGGGGGCTGGGCCTTTTTAGCTATGGCTACACCTTC. Amino acids: CASRGLGLFSYGYTF.

V is TRBV7-2 and J is TRBJ1-2; D is undetermined. The CDR3 covers 14 residues. V lost 0 bases and J lost 1, with 6 bases in between. Per germline, CDR1 SGHTA and CDR2 FQGNSA. The CDR3 coding sequence is TGTGCCAGCAGCTTAGCGACATATAACTATGGCTACACCTTC. Translated, it gives CASSLATYNYGYTF.

The sample holds one count of this clone. This sequence joins TRBV5-1 and TRBJ2-1; 11 nucleotides line up with TRBD2. Germline CDR1 is SGHRS and CDR2 is YFSETQ. The CDR3 is 16 residues long. V dropped 2 bases and J dropped 0; count of bases not matched to a gene: 1. CDR3: CASSFTSGSSYNEQFF. The DNA for the CDR3 is TGCGCCAGCAGCTTCACTAGCGGGAGCTCCTACAATGAGCAGTTCTTC.

This CDR3 reads CASSLSRQGAYGYTF. Written as DNA, the CDR3 is TGTGCCAGCAGTTTATCACGGCAGGGGGCCTATGGCTACACCTTC. The chain joins TRBV28 to TRBJ1-2; TRBD1 matches at 8 bases. Trimming cost V 1 base and J 4 bases; bases outside gene matches: 5. This CDR3 comprises 15 residues. In germline, CDR1 is MDHEN, CDR2 SYDVKM.

The chain is built from TRBV27 and TRBJ1-3; D uncertain. Germline CDR1 reads MNHEY; CDR2 reads SMNVEV (reference sequence). The CDR3 has 14 amino acids. V shed 6 bases and J shed 5 bases, with 14 bases lying between them. CDR3 in DNA: TGTGCCAGCAGCGCTAACTTACAGAGAAACACCATATATTTT. The encoded protein is CASSANLQRNTIYF.

This chain joins TRBV5-8 and TRBJ2-3, with a possible D match to TRBD2 (7 bases). Germline V gives CDR1 SGHTS, CDR2 YDEGEE. V lost 2 bases and J lost 8, with 15 bases in between. The CDR3 totals 14 residues. The CDR3 spells CASSFRGAVPTQYF. The CDR3 bases are TGTGCCAGCAGCTTTCGGGGGGCGGTTCCTACGCAGTATTTT.

The J gene is TRBJ2-7, the V gene TRBV18; 11 positions match TRBD1. The CDR3 contains 15 residues. CDR1 KGHSH and CDR2 LQKENI come from the germline V gene. The ends lost 1 base at V and 3 bases at J; junction bases unmatched: 2. DNA of the CDR3: TGTGCCAGCTCACCACGGGGGACAGGGGGCTACGAGCAGTACTTC. Translation: CASSPRGTGGYEQYF.

V is TRBV27 and J is TRBJ2-3; D is possibly TRBD1 (6 bases). Trimming cost V 7 bases and J 1 base, with 12 bases left between them. The CDR3 has 14 residues. Germline V gene data show CDR1 as MNHEY and CDR2 as SMNVEV (reference sequence). This chain's CDR3 is CASMNHRGTDTQYF. The CDR3 DNA reads TGTGCCAGCATGAACCACAGGGGCACAGATACGCAGTATTTT.

The chain has TRBV23-1 and TRBJ2-5, with 9 positions matching TRBD1. TRBV23-1 is assigned to the ORF class and has an uncertain function. J gave up 5 bases and V 5 bases, and 12 bases lay outside the gene matches. The CDR3 is made up of 16 amino acids. As DNA, the CDR3 is TGCGCCAGCAGTGTGTGGGGACAGGGACTCGAGGAGACCCAGTACTTC. It translates to CASSVWGQGLEETQYF.

The J gene is TRBJ2-1, the V gene TRBV10-2; no clear D. The V gene's germline CDR1 is WSHSY and CDR2 SAAADI. Trimming stripped 2 bases from V and 3 bases from J, with 11 bases between. The CDR3 is made up of 15 amino acids. This CDR3 reads CASSELNYYYNEQFF. The CDR3 DNA follows: TGCGCCAGCAGTGAGCTTAACTACTACTACAATGAGCAGTTCTTC.

This chain connects TRBV9 to TRBJ2-1; D is undetermined. Per the germline V gene, CDR1 is SGDLS and CDR2 is YYNGEE. The CDR3 extends over 14 amino acids. V lost 0 bases to trimming and J lost 6 bases, with 10 bases between them. CDR3 DNA: TGTGCCAGCAGCGTAGGCCACTTCGGCAATGAGCAGTTCTTC. It encodes CASSVGHFGNEQFF.

The chain carries TRBV29-1 and TRBJ1-2, with TRBD1 matching over 7 bases. Germline V gene sequence: CDR1 SQVTM, CDR2 ANQGSEA. Trimming cost V 7 bases and J 2 bases; bases outside gene matches: 7. This CDR3 contains 13 residues. The CDR3 DNA follows: TGCAGCGGATCTCCGGGACAGAACTATGGCTACACCTTC. Its protein product is CSGSPGQNYGYTF.

The gene calls are TRBV19 and TRBJ2-1; 7 nucleotides align to TRBD2. V dropped 5 bases and J dropped 4; count of bases not matched to a gene: 8. The germline gives CDR1 LNHDA, CDR2 SQIVND (reference sequence). This CDR3 comprises 15 residues. The CDR3 protein is CASSSGGVGYNEQFF. The CDR3 DNA is TGTGCCAGTAGTTCGGGGGGTGTGGGTTACAATGAGCAGTTCTTC.